The present entry profiles one T cell receptor (beta chain) with its context. The antigen remains unidentified. PCR amplification relied on 60 Vbeta primers (plus 13 Jbeta primers). Clones were sequenced by immunoSEQ multiplex PCR, and TCRdb holds only the in-frame ones, with some missing. This table has around 150,000 clones, around 80% appearing once. This entry belongs to a study of cytomegalovirus exposure and HLA in healthy donors. Overall study results and limits: Analysis performed later showed TCR beta chains linked to HLA being more clonally expanded than equally common others. Being productive about 90% or about 30% of the time was typical of most TCR beta V segments in an earlier analysis. At a 0.05 false discovery rate, a later analysis found 16,951 TCR beta sequences to be associated with HLA alleles. The study designated 150 or so TCR beta chains cytomegalovirus-associated.

The germline V gene has CDR1 SGHTA and CDR2 FQGNSA. The ends lost 1 base at V and 2 bases at J; junction bases unmatched: 6. The CDR3 has 16 amino acids. Sequencing was carried out using PBMCs. This receptor was taken from a man aged 40-50 years in good health and CMV-seropositive. The chain couples TRBV7-2 to TRBJ2-5, with 8 positions matching TRBD1. Here the CDR3 DNA reads TGTGCCAGCAGCTTAGGCCGGACAGGGCTTCAAGAGACCCAGTACTTC. Protein sequence: CASSLGRTGLQETQYF.